Below, 19 T cell receptor beta chains from the same sample are listed, as sequenced in a study of T cell repertoires in cytomegalovirus infection (dated by TCRdb to about 2019). The sequencer listed for this sample is Illumina HiSeq 1500. TCRdb redid the processing of the public reads, applying fastp at Q25 and MiXCR, and retained in-frame beta chains. Identical CDR3 protein sequences are pooled into one entry, listed with their most common genes and DNA. In this sample the table shows roughly 69,000 distinct CDR3 sequences, more than 25% of which occur a single time. The ten most abundant clones make up 59% of the sample. These receptors have no known antigen. Reading the label with the study, this specimen's treatment or condition is: in vitro stimulation with specific CMV peptide epitopes to enrich CMV-specific T cells. The sample was CD8+ T cells from cultured PBMCs, taken from culture after CMV antigen stimulation. The receptor source for this set is a human donor in good health (CMV status not recorded). Some clones in this sample may be carry-over from other donors' samples.

A few counts support this clonotype. V and J are TRBV4-3 and TRBJ2-7; TRBD2 agrees at 9 bases. The V segment lost 1 base and the J segment 2 bases; nucleotides outside the gene matches: 9. Germline V gene sequence: CDR1 LGHNA, CDR2 YSLEER. CDR3 length: 17 residues. The CDR3: CASSQVSLAGTPYEQYF. The DNA of the CDR3 is TGCGCCAGCAGCCAAGTGTCTCTAGCGGGAACGCCCTACGAGCAGTACTTC.

This clonotype occurred a few times. V usage is TRBV6-1 and J usage is TRBJ2-7; 7 nucleotides align to TRBD1. The CDR3 is 13 residues long. V was pared by 5 bases and J by 0 bases, with 1 base of the junction left unmatched. Germline CDR1 reads MNHNS; CDR2 reads SASEGT. The CDR3 region is CASSTGASYEQYF. In DNA, the CDR3 is TGTGCCAGCAGTACAGGGGCCTCCTACGAGCAGTACTTC.

This clonotype was counted only a few times. This chain links TRBV20-1 with TRBJ2-1, with 13 bases that match TRBD2. V lost 6 bases, J lost 0 bases, and 14 bases stayed unmatched. CDR3 length: 19 amino acids. The germline CDR1 and CDR2 sequences are DFQATT and SNEGSKA (reference sequence). DNA for the CDR3: TGCAGTGCGGAAGGGACGGGACTAGCGGGGTTCAGCTCCTACAATGAGCAGTTCTTC. Translation: CSAEGTGLAGFSSYNEQFF.

The CDR3, as DNA: TGCGCCAGCAGCCCTCAGGCGGGCATACAAGAGACCCAGTACTTC. Protein product: CASSPQAGIQETQYF. The gene calls are TRBV5-1 and TRBJ2-5; perhaps TRBD2 as D (5 bases). This CDR3 is built from 15 residues. The ends were cut back, 4 bases at V and 2 bases at J, with 15 bases in the middle. Germline V gene sequence: CDR1 SGHRS, CDR2 YFSETQ.

This clonotype was seen more than once but under ten times. The chain combines TRBV6-1 with TRBJ2-7; D possibly matches TRBD1 or TRBD2 (6 bases each). V shed 5 bases and J shed 0 bases, with 17 bases lying between them. The CDR3 runs to 16 residues. Germline assignment: CDR1 MNHNS and CDR2 SASEGT. The CDR3 reads CASSPRGVDNSYEQYF. The CDR3 coding sequence is TGTGCCAGCAGTCCTAGGGGGGTGGACAACTCCTACGAGCAGTACTTC.

The chain recombines TRBV12-3 or TRBV12-4 with TRBJ1-3; D not resolved. Between the trimmed V and J ends, which lost 1 base and 0 bases, there was a span of 7 bases. The CDR3 is 15 residues long. CDR3 protein: CASSLGARSGNTIYF. Written as DNA, the CDR3 is TGTGCCAGCAGTTTAGGAGCTCGCTCTGGAAACACCATATATTTT.

The chain links TRBV6-6 to TRBJ2-1; no reliable D call. Between the trimmed V and J ends, which lost 6 bases and 4 bases, there was a span of 13 bases. Germline-derived CDR1 and CDR2 are MNHNY and SVGAGI (reference sequence). The CDR3 extends over 14 amino acids. The DNA of the CDR3 is TGTGCCAGCAGCCCGGCCGTAGAATACAATGAGCAGTTCTTC. It codes for CASSPAVEYNEQFF.

This clonotype was seen only a few times. This chain connects TRBV12-5 to TRBJ2-2; 9 bases map to TRBD2. The germline gives CDR1 LGHNT, CDR2 FRNRAP. The CDR3 loop spans 16 amino acids. With 5 bases clipped from V and 7 bases from J, the junction kept 11 bases outside the gene matches. CDR3 nucleotides: TGTGCTAGTGGTCCCCTTGCGGGGGGGCAAGACGGGGAGCTGTTTTTT. This gives the protein CASGPLAGGQDGELFF. The whole variable domain, remainder taken from reference TRBV12-5 and TRBJ2-2, is DARVTQTPRHKVTEMGQEVTMRCQPILGHNTVFWYRQTMMQGLELLAYFRNRAPLDDSGMPKDRFSAEMPDATLATLKIQPSEPRDSAVYFCASGPLAGGQDGELFFGEGSRLTVL.

This clonotype was seen a handful of times. The chain employs TRBV12-3 or TRBV12-4 and TRBJ2-1; weak D call: TRBD2 (5 bases). This CDR3 is built from 15 residues. V was trimmed by 5 bases and J by 10 bases, leaving 21 bases between them. CDR3 coding DNA: TGTGCCAGCAGTCCGAGTCTGCGCGGGCGTTTAGAGCAGTTCTTC. Its translation: CASSPSLRGRLEQFF.

This clonotype occurred a few times. The chain has TRBV7-9 and TRBJ2-3; 7 bases are shared with TRBD1. V gave up 5 bases and J gave up 2 bases; unmatched junction bases: 10. This CDR3 spans 16 amino acids. CDR1 and CDR2 from the germline V gene are SEHNR and FQNEAQ (reference sequence). The CDR3, as DNA: TGTGCCAGCAGCCCTCCCGGGACAGCGAACACAGATACGCAGTATTTT. Encoded protein: CASSPPGTANTDTQYF.

J is TRBJ2-7 and V is TRBV4-2; D gene uncertain. Germline CDR1 and CDR2: LGHNA and YNFKEQ. V was cut by 0 bases and J by 3 bases, with 9 bases left in between. This CDR3 is built from 14 residues. Here the CDR3 reads CASSQEGLDYEQYF. Written as DNA, the CDR3 is TGTGCCAGCAGCCAAGAGGGCCTCGACTACGAGCAGTACTTC.

The chain uses TRBV19 and TRBJ1-1; D unresolved. V lost 7 bases, J lost 3 bases, and 15 bases lay in between. Germline values: CDR1 LNHDA, CDR2 SQIVND (reference sequence). CDR3 length: 14 amino acids. CDR3 in amino acids: CASTLRAADTEAFF. The DNA for the CDR3 is TGTGCCAGTACCCTTAGGGCCGCGGACACTGAAGCTTTCTTT. Together with reference TRBV19 and TRBJ1-1, the CDR3 gives the full variable domain: DGGITQSPKYLFRKEGQNVTLSCEQNLNHDAMYWYRQDPGQGLRLIYYSQIVNDFQKGDIAEGYSVSREKKESFPLTVTSAQKNPTAFYLCASTLRAADTEAFFGQGTRLTVV.

This clonotype was counted between two and nine times. This chain joins TRBV5-6 and TRBJ1-4; D possibly corresponds to TRBD1 (5 bases). This CDR3 comprises 17 residues. Trimming cost V 0 bases and J 0 bases, with 12 bases left between them. From germline, CDR1 is SGHDT and CDR2 YYEEEE. The CDR3 DNA sequence: TGTGCCAGCAGCTTGGGGGGGGACGAAGCAACTAATGAAAAACTGTTTTTT. Its translation: CASSLGGDEATNEKLFF.

This clonotype has a handful of counts. V gene TRBV4-2 combines with J gene TRBJ2-7; D call uncertain. CDR3 length equals 16 residues. Germline CDR1 is LGHNA and CDR2 is YNFKEQ. Trimming took off 0 bases at V and 4 bases at J, with 16 bases between the two ends. For the CDR3, the DNA is TGTGCCAGCAGCCAAGAGAGGAGTTCTCCTCAGTACGAGCAGTACTTC. It specifies CASSQERSSPQYEQYF.

This chain connects TRBV4-1 to TRBJ2-2; no definite D call. Germline CDR1 reads MGHRA; CDR2 reads YSYEKL. Deletions cut 1 base from V and 5 bases from J, with 5 bases between. CDR3 length equals 13 residues. In nucleotides, the CDR3 is TGCGCCAGCAGCCAAGTAATGACCGGGGAGCTGTTTTTT. As protein: CASSQVMTGELFF.

This clonotype occurred a few times. The chain combines TRBV27 with TRBJ2-7, with a possible D match to TRBD2 (5 bases). The CDR3 extends over 11 amino acids. Germline loops: CDR1 MNHEY, CDR2 SMNVEV (reference sequence). Trimming took off 7 bases at V and 2 bases at J, with 6 bases between the two ends. The CDR3 loop reads CASMRAYEQYF. CDR3 nucleotide sequence: TGTGCCAGCATGAGGGCCTACGAGCAGTACTTC.

V usage is TRBV3-1 and J usage is TRBJ2-3; 7 nucleotides align to TRBD2. Trimming at V came to 8 bases and at J to 3 bases, leaving 5 bases not matched to a gene. The CDR3 runs to 13 residues. From germline, CDR1 is LGHDT and CDR2 YNNKEL (reference sequence). As DNA, the CDR3 is TGTGCCAGCGGGGCTAGCGGTACAGATACGCAGTATTTT. Encoded protein: CASGASGTDTQYF.

V is TRBV20-1 and J is TRBJ2-7; no firm D call. Looked up from germline, CDR1 is DFQATT and CDR2 is SNEGSKA (reference sequence). V lost 6 bases and J 1 base, leaving 10 bases between the germline ends. The CDR3 sequence is 12 residues long. The CDR3 here is CSAPGVSYEQYF. In nucleotides, the CDR3 is TGCAGTGCCCCGGGCGTTTCCTACGAGCAGTACTTC.

The sample holds a few counts of this clonotype. At one end the junction does not follow the germline gene, possibly because of a read error. The chain is built from TRBV7-7 and TRBJ2-7; D is perhaps TRBD1 (5 bases). CDR1 and CDR2 (germline): SSHAT, FNYEAQ (reference sequence). This CDR3 comprises 13 residues. The CDR3 nucleotides are TGTGCTAGCAGCTTAGGGGCAACCTACGAGCAGTACTTC. Its protein product is CASSLGATYEQYF.